What follows are 24 T cell receptor beta chains derived from one specimen sequenced in a study of vaccination effects on CD4 cells after COVID-19. The antigens these receptors bind are not known. Repertoires were generated with immunoSEQ multiplex PCR, while TCRdb's copy carries only in-frame clones and drops some. The sample yields tens of thousands of clones, roughly 80% seen once. Antigen-specific CD4+ T cells expanded by the ViraFEST assay with viral peptide pools were then sequenced. Scientists isolated CD4+ T cells after a roughly nine-day culture period ended. Specimen: CD4+ T cells from PBMCs cultured with HCoV-229E spike peptides, collected before COVID-19 vaccination. The receptor source for this set is a human donor who received a COVID-19 vaccine.

This clone was picked up one time. The chain links TRBV6-5 to TRBJ1-5, with D possibly TRBD1 on 5 matching bases. Germline CDR1 reads MNHEY; CDR2 reads SVGAGI. Trimming took off 5 bases at V and 5 bases at J, with 7 bases between the two ends. This CDR3 region has 12 residues. CDR3 DNA: TGTGCCAGCAGTAAACAGGATCAGCCCCAGCATTTT. This encodes CASSKQDQPQHF.

The gene calls are TRBV6-2 or TRBV6-3 and TRBJ1-5, with D possibly matching TRBD1 (6 bases). Germline V gives CDR1 MNHEY, CDR2 SVGEGT. CDR3 length: 18 amino acids. V was cut by 2 bases and J by 1 base, with 18 bases left in between. CDR3 bases: TGTGCCAGCAGTTACGGGGGCCAGCCTCTTAGGAGCAATCAGCCCCAGCATTTT. It encodes CASSYGGQPLRSNQPQHF.

V gene TRBV6-6 combines with J gene TRBJ1-2, with no clear D. Germline-derived CDR1 and CDR2 are MNHNY and SVGAGI (reference sequence). This CDR3 is 12 amino acids long. V was shortened by 8 bases and J by 7 bases, with 14 bases between the two germline ends. CDR3 region: CASQGTVGGYTF. The CDR3 DNA is TGTGCCAGCCAAGGAACGGTCGGTGGCTACACCTTC.

This clone occurred once. The V and J genes are TRBV25-1 and TRBJ1-2; D might be TRBD1 (5 bases). The V end was cut by 1 base, the J end by 6 bases, with 15 bases between. The CDR3 is 15 residues long. Per the germline V gene, CDR1 is MGHDK and CDR2 is SYGVNS. The CDR3 coding sequence is TGTGCCAGCAGTGAATGGTCCAGGGAGGGAAATGGCTACACCTTC. Its translation: CASSEWSREGNGYTF.

The chain is built from TRBV5-1 and TRBJ2-3; the D gene is possibly TRBD2 (6 bases). V gave up 2 bases and J gave up 4 bases, with 8 bases separating them. The germline V gene has CDR1 SGHRS and CDR2 YFSETQ. The CDR3 has 13 amino acids. CDR3 coding DNA: TGCGCCAGCAGCTTCGGGGGAGCAGATACGCAGTATTTT. Residues: CASSFGGADTQYF.

This sequence joins TRBV5-1 and TRBJ1-6, with 10 positions matching TRBD1. Germline CDR1 SGHRS, CDR2 YFSETQ. The length of the CDR3 is 15 residues. The junction had 8 bases not matched to a gene; V was cut back by 7 bases and J by 7 bases. In DNA form, the CDR3 reads TGCGCCAGCGGTGAACGGACAGGGGGGAATTCACCCCTCCACTTT. Translated, it gives CASGERTGGNSPLHF.

This sequence joins TRBV7-2 and TRBJ2-3, with D hard to call. This CDR3 has 14 residues. V lost 3 bases and J 2 bases, leaving 9 bases between the germline ends. CDR1 and CDR2 (germline): SGHTA, FQGNSA. CDR3 region: CASSFGLLTDTQYF. The CDR3 DNA is TGTGCCAGCAGCTTCGGGCTTCTCACAGATACGCAGTATTTT.

The chain couples TRBV6-4 to TRBJ2-1; 7 nucleotides line up with TRBD2. Trimming cost V 0 bases and J 9 bases; bases outside gene matches: 2. The germline V gene encodes CDR1 MRHNA and CDR2 SNTAGT. This CDR3 has 13 amino acids. CDR3 nucleotides: TGTGCCAGCAGTGACTCGTGGGGGGGTGAGCAGTTCTTC. Its translation is CASSDSWGGEQFF.

J is TRBJ2-2 and V is TRBV27; unclear D gene. The ends were cut back, 10 bases at V and 1 base at J, with 10 bases in the middle. This CDR3 spans 13 amino acids. Germline assignment: CDR1 MNHEY and CDR2 SMNVEV (reference sequence). The CDR3 DNA sequence: TGTGCCACCCGTGATGGGAACACCGGGGAGCTGTTTTTT. This sequence encodes CATRDGNTGELFF.

The chain has TRBV10-2 and TRBJ2-5; D gene ambiguous. V lost 3 bases and J lost 5, with 13 bases in between. The germline gives CDR1 WSHSY, CDR2 SAAADI. The CDR3 extends over 14 amino acids. The CDR3 region has the DNA TGCGCCAGCAGTGAATCAGGTTCACGGGAGACCCAGTACTTC. Protein sequence: CASSESGSRETQYF.

The chain employs TRBV5-4 and TRBJ2-1, with D unresolved. The CDR3 spans 15 residues. With 0 bases removed from V and 5 bases from J, the gap between germline ends came to 12 bases. Per the germline V gene, CDR1 is SGHNT and CDR2 is YYREEE (reference sequence). The DNA for the CDR3 is TGTGCCAGCAGCTTGGGGGGTAGCAACCACAATGAGCAGTTCTTC. Protein product: CASSLGGSNHNEQFF. Full variable domain (outside the CDR3, taken from reference TRBV5-4 and TRBJ2-1): ETGVTQSPTHLIKTRGQQVTLRCSSQSGHNTVSWYQQALGQGPQFIFQYYREEENGRGNFPPRFSGLQFPNYSSELNVNALELDDSALYLCASSLGGSNHNEQFFGPGTRLTVL.

The rearrangement joins TRBV15 to TRBJ2-7; D is unclear. V lost 9 bases to trimming and J lost 2 bases, with 11 bases between them. In germline, CDR1 is LNHNV, CDR2 YYDKDF (reference sequence). This CDR3 is 12 amino acids long. The CDR3 DNA sequence: TGTGCCACGAGTCACGGAGCCTACGAGCAGTACGTC. It codes for CATSHGAYEQYV.

There are a few counts of this clone. This chain's CDR3 is CASSLGGQTGEKLFF. DNA for the CDR3: TGTGCCAGCAGCTTAGGGGGTCAAACAGGTGAAAAACTGTTTTTT. The V and J genes are TRBV7-2 and TRBJ1-4, with D possibly matching TRBD1 (5 bases). Between the trimmed V and J ends, which lost 1 base and 7 bases, there was a span of 13 bases. CDR1 is SGHTA, CDR2 FQGNSA, per germline. The CDR3 consists of 15 residues.

The chain is built from TRBV4-1 and TRBJ1-3; the match to TRBD1 covers 7 bases. J gave up 8 bases and V 4 bases, and 14 bases lay outside the gene matches. The CDR3 runs 16 residues. Germline V gene lookup returns CDR1 MGHRA and CDR2 YSYEKL. CDR3 coding DNA: TGCGCCAGCAGCCGCTCTGGGACAGCCAACGAGGACACCATATATTTT. This translates into CASSRSGTANEDTIYF.

The chain links TRBV5-6 to TRBJ2-5; the D is unclear. Trimming shortened V by 0 bases and J by 5 bases, and 8 bases separated the two germline ends. CDR3 size: 13 residues. Germline CDR1 SGHDT, CDR2 YYEEEE. As DNA, the CDR3 is TGTGCCAGCAGCTTGGAGCGTTTGGAGACCCAGTACTTC. This encodes CASSLERLETQYF.

V is TRBV28 and J is TRBJ1-1, with 8 bases that match TRBD1. From germline, CDR1 is MDHEN and CDR2 SYDVKM. The J segment lost 7 bases and the V segment lost 7 bases, leaving 11 bases of the junction unmatched. The CDR3 has 14 amino acids. The DNA for the CDR3 is TGTGCCAGCACTTCAAGGACAGGGAAGGATGAAGCTTTCTTT. Translated, it gives CASTSRTGKDEAFF.

V gene TRBV6-5 combines with J gene TRBJ2-2; D is unresolved. V was clipped by 7 bases and J by 0 bases, with 9 bases between them. Germline V gives CDR1 MNHEY, CDR2 SVGAGI. CDR3 length: 14 amino acids. The chain's CDR3 is CASIGHTNTGELFF. CDR3 nucleotide sequence: TGTGCCAGCATCGGGCATACGAACACCGGGGAGCTGTTTTTT.

This clone was recorded only once. The chain combines TRBV6-6 with TRBJ2-7; a weak D match, TRBD1 (7 bases). This CDR3 is built from 15 residues. V dropped 0 bases and J dropped 7 bases, with 16 bases sitting between them. Germline V lookup: CDR1 MNHNY, CDR2 SVGAGI (reference sequence). CDR3 bases: TGTGCCAGCAGTTACTCGTTAGGGGGCGCGGGAGAGCAGTACGTC. It encodes CASSYSLGGAGEQYV.

V and J are TRBV5-1 and TRBJ1-1; no firm D call. Germline assignment: CDR1 SGHRS and CDR2 YFSETQ. This CDR3 has 14 amino acids. Trimming cost V 0 bases and J 4 bases, with 10 bases left between them. CDR3: CASSLEGKGTEAFF. CDR3 nucleotide sequence: TGCGCCAGCAGCTTGGAGGGAAAGGGCACTGAAGCTTTCTTT.

V is TRBV3-1 (or the pseudogene TRBV3-2) and J is TRBJ2-2; 7 bases fit TRBD1. Losses at the gene ends were 2 bases for V and 3 bases for J; bases not matched to a gene: 0. This CDR3 is built from 14 residues. Germline assignment: CDR1 LGHDT and CDR2 YNNKEL (reference sequence). In nucleotides, the CDR3 is TGTGCCAGCAGCCAAACAGGGGACACCGGGGAGCTGTTTTTT. Protein product: CASSQTGDTGELFF.

This sequence joins TRBV6-6 and TRBJ1-6; the match to TRBD1 covers 9 bases. The CDR3 consists of 16 residues. CDR1 is MNHNY and CDR2 is SVGAGI in the germline V gene (reference sequence). V trimming: 5 bases; J trimming: 10 bases; junction bases outside the gene matches: 12. The CDR3 is CASSRTGGSLNSPLHF. CDR3 bases: TGTGCCAGCAGTCGCACAGGGGGCTCCCTCAACTCACCCCTCCACTTT.

V gene TRBV6-1 combines with J gene TRBJ1-5; 7 bases are a match to TRBD1. Germline V lookup: CDR1 MNHNS, CDR2 SASEGT. The CDR3 is 16 amino acids. V gave up 3 bases and J gave up 1 base; unmatched junction bases: 6. CDR3 bases: TGTGCCAGCAGTGACAAGACAGGGTTAAGCAATCAGCCCCAGCATTTT. This encodes CASSDKTGLSNQPQHF.

This chain uses TRBV3-1 (or the pseudogene TRBV3-2) with TRBJ2-1; 14 bases agree with TRBD2. With V trimmed by 2 bases and J by 0 bases, 6 bases remained unmatched. The germline V gene encodes CDR1 LGHDT and CDR2 YNNKEL (reference sequence). CDR3 size: 19 residues. The DNA of the CDR3 is TGTGCCAGCAGCCAACCACCGGGACTAGCGGGGGCCTCCTACAATGAGCAGTTCTTC. Protein sequence: CASSQPPGLAGASYNEQFF.

The rearrangement joins TRBV2 to TRBJ2-5, with D maybe TRBD2 (5 bases). Germline values: CDR1 SNHLY, CDR2 FYNNEI. The CDR3 has 13 amino acids. V gave up 4 bases and J gave up 1 base, with 7 bases separating them. The CDR3 is CASSGAAQETQYF. CDR3 bases: TGTGCCAGCAGTGGAGCGGCCCAAGAGACCCAGTACTTC.